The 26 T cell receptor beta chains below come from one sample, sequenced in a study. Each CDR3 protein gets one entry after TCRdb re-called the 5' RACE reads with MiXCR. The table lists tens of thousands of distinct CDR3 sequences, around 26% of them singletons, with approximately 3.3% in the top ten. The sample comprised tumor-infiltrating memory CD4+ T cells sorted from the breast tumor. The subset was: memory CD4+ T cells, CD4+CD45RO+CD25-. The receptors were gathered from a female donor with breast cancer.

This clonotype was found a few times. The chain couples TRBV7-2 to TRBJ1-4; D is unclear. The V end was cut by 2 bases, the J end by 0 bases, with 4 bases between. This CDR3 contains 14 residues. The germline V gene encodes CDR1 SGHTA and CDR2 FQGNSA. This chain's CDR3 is CASSLNPTNEKLFF. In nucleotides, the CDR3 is TGTGCCAGCAGCTTAAACCCAACTAATGAAAAACTGTTTTTT.

The CDR3 sequence is CASSQDTGPAGNTIYF. In nucleotides, the CDR3 is TGTGCCAGCAGCCAAGATACCGGCCCAGCTGGAAACACCATATATTTT. V and J are TRBV14 and TRBJ1-3; no reliable D call. V shed 0 bases and J shed 2 bases, with 11 bases lying between them. The CDR3 runs 16 residues. Germline V gene data show CDR1 as SGHDN and CDR2 as FVKESK.

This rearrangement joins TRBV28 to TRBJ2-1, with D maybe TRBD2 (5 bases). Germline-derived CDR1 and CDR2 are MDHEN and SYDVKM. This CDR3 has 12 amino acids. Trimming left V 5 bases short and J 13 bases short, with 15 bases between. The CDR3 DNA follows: TGTGCCAGCAGTGACTATCGCCTTATTCAGTTCTTC. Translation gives CASSDYRLIQFF. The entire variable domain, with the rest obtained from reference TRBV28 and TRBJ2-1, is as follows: DVKVTQSSRYLVKRTGEKVFLECVQDMDHENMFWYRQDPGLGLRLIYFSYDVKMKEKGDIPEGYSVSREKKERFSLILESASTNQTSMYLCASSDYRLIQFFGPGTRLTVL.

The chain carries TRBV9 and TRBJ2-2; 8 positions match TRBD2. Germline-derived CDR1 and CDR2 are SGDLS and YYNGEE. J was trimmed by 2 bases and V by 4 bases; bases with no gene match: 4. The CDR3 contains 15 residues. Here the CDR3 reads CASSSGGDNTGELFF. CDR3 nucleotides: TGTGCCAGCAGCTCGGGAGGGGACAACACCGGGGAGCTGTTTTTT.

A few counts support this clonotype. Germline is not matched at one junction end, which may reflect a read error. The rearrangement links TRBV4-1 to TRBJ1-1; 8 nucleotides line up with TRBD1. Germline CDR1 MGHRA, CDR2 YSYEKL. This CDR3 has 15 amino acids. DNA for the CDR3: TGCGCCAACAGCCCCCGGACAGGGCGGGGTACTGAAGCTTTCTTT. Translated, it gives CANSPRTGRGTEAFF.

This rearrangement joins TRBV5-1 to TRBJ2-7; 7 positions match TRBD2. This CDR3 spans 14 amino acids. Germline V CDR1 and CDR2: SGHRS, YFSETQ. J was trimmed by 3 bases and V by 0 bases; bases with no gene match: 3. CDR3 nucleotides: TGCGCCAGCAGCTTGGACGGGGAGGGCTACGAGCAGTACTTC. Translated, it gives CASSLDGEGYEQYF.

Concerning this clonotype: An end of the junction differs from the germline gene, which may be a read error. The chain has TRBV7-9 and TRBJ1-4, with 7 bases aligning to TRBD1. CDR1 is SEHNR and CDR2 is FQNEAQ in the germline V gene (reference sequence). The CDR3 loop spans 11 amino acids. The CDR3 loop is CASSLGSGTDF. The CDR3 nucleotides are TGTGCCAGCAGCCTAGGATCCGGGACAGATTTT.

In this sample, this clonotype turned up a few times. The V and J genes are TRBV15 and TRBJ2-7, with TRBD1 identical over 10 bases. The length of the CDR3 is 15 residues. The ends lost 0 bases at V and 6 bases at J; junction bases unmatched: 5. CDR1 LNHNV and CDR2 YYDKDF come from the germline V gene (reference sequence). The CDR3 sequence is CATSRDGTGDSEQYF. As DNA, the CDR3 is TGTGCCACCAGCAGAGACGGGACAGGGGACTCCGAGCAGTACTTC.

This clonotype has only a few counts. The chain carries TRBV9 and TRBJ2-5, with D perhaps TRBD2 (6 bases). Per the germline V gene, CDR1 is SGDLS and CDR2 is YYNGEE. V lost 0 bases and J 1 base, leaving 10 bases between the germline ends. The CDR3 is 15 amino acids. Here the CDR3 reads CASSVAPTSQETQYF. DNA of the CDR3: TGTGCCAGCAGCGTAGCCCCGACTAGCCAAGAGACCCAGTACTTC.

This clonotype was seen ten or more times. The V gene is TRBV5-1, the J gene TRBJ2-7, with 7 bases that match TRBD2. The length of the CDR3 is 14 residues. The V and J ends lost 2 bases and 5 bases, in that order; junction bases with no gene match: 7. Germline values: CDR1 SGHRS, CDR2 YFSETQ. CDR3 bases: TGCGCCAGCAGCTTCGCCGCGGGAGTTGACGAGCAGTACTTC. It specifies CASSFAAGVDEQYF.

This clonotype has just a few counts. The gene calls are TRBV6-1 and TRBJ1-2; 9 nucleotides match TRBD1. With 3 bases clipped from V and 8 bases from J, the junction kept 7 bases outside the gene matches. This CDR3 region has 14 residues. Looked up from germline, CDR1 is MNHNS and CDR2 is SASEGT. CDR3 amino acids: CASSEATGGGGYTF. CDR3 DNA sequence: TGTGCCAGCAGTGAGGCGACAGGGGGAGGCGGCTACACCTTC.

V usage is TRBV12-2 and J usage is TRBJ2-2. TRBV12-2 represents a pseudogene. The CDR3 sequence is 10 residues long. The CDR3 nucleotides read TGTGCAAACCGCTTAGGGGACCTGTTTTTT. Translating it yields CANRLGDLFF.

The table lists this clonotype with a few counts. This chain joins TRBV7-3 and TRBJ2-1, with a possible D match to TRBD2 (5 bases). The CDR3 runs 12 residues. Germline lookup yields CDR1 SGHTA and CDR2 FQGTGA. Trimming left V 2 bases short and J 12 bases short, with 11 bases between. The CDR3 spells CASSLREGRQFF. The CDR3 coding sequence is TGTGCCAGCAGCTTACGCGAGGGCCGGCAGTTCTTC.

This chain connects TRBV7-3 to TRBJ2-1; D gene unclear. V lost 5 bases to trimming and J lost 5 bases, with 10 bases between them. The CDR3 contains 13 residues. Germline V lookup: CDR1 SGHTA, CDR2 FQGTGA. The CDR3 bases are TGTGCCAGCAGCCGCGCTATCAACAATGAGCAGTTCTTC. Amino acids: CASSRAINNEQFF.

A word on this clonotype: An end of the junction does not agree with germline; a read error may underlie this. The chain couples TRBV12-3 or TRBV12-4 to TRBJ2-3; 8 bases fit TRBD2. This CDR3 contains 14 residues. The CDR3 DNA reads TGTGCCAGCAGCTTAGCGGGGAACACAGATACGCAGTATTTT. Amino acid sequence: CASSLAGNTDTQYF.

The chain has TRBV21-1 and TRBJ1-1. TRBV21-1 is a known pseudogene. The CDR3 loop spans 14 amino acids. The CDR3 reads CASSKVRMNTEAFF. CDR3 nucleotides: TGTGCCAGCAGCAAAGTCCGGATGAACACTGAAGCTTTCTTT.

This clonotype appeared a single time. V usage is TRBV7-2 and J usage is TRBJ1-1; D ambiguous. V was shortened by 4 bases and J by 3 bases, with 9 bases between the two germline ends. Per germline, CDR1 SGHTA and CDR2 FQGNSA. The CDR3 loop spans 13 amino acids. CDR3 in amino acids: CASSSGRDTEAFF. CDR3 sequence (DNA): TGTGCCAGCAGCTCGGGGAGGGACACTGAAGCTTTCTTT.

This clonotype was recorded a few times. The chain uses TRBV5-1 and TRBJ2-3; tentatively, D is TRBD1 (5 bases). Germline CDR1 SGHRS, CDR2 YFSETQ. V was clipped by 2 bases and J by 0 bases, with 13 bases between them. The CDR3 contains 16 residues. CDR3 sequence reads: CASSLIPQGSTDTQYF. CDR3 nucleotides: TGCGCCAGCAGCTTAATTCCCCAGGGTAGCACAGATACGCAGTATTTT.

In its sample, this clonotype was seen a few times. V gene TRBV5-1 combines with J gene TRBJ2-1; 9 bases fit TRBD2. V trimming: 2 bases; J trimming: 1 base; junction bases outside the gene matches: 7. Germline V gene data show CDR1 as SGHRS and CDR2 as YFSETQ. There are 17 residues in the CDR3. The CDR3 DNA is TGCGCCAGCAGCTTAGCTAGCGGGGTTCAGTCCTACAATGAGCAGTTCTTC. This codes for CASSLASGVQSYNEQFF.

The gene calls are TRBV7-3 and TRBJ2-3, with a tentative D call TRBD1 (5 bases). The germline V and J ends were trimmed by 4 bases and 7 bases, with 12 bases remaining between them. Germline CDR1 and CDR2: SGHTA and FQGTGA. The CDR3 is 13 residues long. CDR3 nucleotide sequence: TGTGCCAGCAGCTACTTAAGGACAAATACGCAGTATTTT. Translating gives CASSYLRTNTQYF.

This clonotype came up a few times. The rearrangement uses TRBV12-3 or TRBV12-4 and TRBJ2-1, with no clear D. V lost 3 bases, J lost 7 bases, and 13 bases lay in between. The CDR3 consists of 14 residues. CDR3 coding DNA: TGTGCCAGCAGTTTGAGGTCAGGAAATAATGAGCAGTTCTTC. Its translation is CASSLRSGNNEQFF.

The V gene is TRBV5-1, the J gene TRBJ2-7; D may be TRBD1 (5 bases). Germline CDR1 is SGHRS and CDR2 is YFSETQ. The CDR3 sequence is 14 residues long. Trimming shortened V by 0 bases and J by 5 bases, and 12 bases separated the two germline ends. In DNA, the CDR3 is TGCGCCAGCAGCTTGGAACAGGCAGAAAACGAGCAGTACTTC. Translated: CASSLEQAENEQYF. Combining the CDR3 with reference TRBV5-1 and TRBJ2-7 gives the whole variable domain KAGVTQTPRYLIKTRGQQVTLSCSPISGHRSVSWYQQTPGQGLQFLFEYFSETQRNKGNFPGRFSGRQFSNSRSEMNVSTLELGDSALYLCASSLEQAENEQYFGPGTRLTVT.

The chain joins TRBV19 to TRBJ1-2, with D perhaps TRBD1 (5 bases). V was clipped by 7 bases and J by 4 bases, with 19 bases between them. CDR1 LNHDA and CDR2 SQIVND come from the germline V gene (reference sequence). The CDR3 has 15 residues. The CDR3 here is CASTEGRRGRYGYTF. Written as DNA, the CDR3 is TGTGCCAGTACGGAGGGACGTCGCGGGCGCTATGGCTACACCTTC.

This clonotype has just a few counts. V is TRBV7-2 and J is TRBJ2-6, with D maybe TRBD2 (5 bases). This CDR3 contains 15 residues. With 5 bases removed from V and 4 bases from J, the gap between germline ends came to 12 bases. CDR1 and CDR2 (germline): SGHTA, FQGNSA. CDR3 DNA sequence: TGTGCCAGCAGCCCTCCTCGGGGAGGGGCCAACGTCCTGACTTTC. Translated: CASSPPRGGANVLTF. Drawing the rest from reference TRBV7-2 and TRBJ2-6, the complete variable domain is GAGVSQSPSNKVTEKGKDVELRCDPISGHTALYWYRQSLGQGLEFLIYFQGNSAPDKSGLPSDRFSAERTGGSVSTLTIQRTQQEDSAVYLCASSPPRGGANVLTFGAGSRLTVL.

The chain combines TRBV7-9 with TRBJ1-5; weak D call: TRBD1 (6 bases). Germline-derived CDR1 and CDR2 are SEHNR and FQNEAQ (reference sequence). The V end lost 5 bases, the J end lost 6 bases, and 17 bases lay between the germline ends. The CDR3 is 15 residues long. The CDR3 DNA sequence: TGTGCCAGCAGCCTAAACGGACAGAAGGGTCAGCCCCAGCATTTT. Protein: CASSLNGQKGQPQHF.

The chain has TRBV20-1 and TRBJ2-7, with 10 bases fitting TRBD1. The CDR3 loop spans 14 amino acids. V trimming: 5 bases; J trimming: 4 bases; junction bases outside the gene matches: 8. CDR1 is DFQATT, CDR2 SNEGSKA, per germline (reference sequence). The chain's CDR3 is CSAPPGTGAYEQYF. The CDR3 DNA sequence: TGCAGTGCTCCCCCCGGGACAGGGGCATACGAGCAGTACTTC.